The 19 T cell receptor beta chains below come from one sample, sequenced in a study of blood T cell repertoires in COVID-19. Measured with immunoSEQ multiplex PCR; TCRdb has only the in-frame clones, and not every one. The sample includes some 300,000 clones, about 87% of them seen just once. Sequenced sample: peripheral blood. The receptors stem from a man between 65 and 85 years old with acute or convalescent COVID-19.

This clone is a singleton in its sample. The chain recombines TRBV11-1 with TRBJ1-6, with D perhaps matching TRBD1 (5 bases). Trimming removed 6 bases at V and 8 bases at J, with 14 bases between. The germline CDR1 and CDR2 sequences are SGHAT and FQDESV (reference sequence). CDR3 length: 14 residues. The CDR3 sequence is CASSRQGLDSPLHF. Here the CDR3 DNA reads TGTGCCAGCAGTCGCCAGGGACTGGATTCACCCCTCCACTTT. Drawing the rest from reference TRBV11-1 and TRBJ1-6, the complete variable domain is EAEVAQSPRYKITEKSQAVAFWCDPISGHATLYWYRQILGQGPELLVQFQDESVVDDSQLPKDRFSAERLKGVDSTLKIQPAELGDSAMYLCASSRQGLDSPLHFGNGTRLTVT.

The V call is TRBV5-1, the J call TRBJ1-4; unclear D gene. This CDR3 contains 14 residues. Germline V gene data show CDR1 as SGHRS and CDR2 as YFSETQ. Deletions cut 5 bases from V and 0 bases from J, with 8 bases between. The CDR3 spells CASREQTTNEKLFF. The CDR3 region has the DNA TGCGCCAGCAGAGAACAGACAACTAATGAAAAACTGTTTTTT.

As to this clone: A much larger clone sits a single nucleotide away, making a read error possible. The chain is built from TRBV18 and TRBJ1-2; tentative D call: TRBD1 (5 bases). Per germline, CDR1 KGHSH and CDR2 LQKENI. The CDR3 covers 15 residues. The CDR3 reads CVSSPLLDSPYGYTF. CDR3 sequence (DNA): TGTGTCAGCTCACCCCTTCTCGACAGTCCCTATGGCTACACCTTC.

The rearrangement uses TRBV2 and TRBJ1-6, with 7 bases identical to TRBD1. The V gene's germline CDR1 is SNHLY and CDR2 FYNNEI. This CDR3 spans 16 amino acids. Trimming cost V 7 bases and J 3 bases; bases outside gene matches: 9. CDR3 in amino acids: CASNLVRGDYNSPLHF. Here the CDR3 DNA reads TGTGCCAGCAACCTGGTCAGGGGGGACTATAATTCACCCCTCCACTTT.

The gene calls are TRBV7-9 and TRBJ2-7; TRBD2 matches at 7 bases. The CDR3 contains 14 residues. Trimming at V came to 7 bases and at J to 2 bases, leaving 8 bases not matched to a gene. Germline CDR1 is SEHNR and CDR2 is FQNEAQ (reference sequence). CDR3 residues: CASNNSSGTYEQYF. The CDR3, as DNA: TGTGCCAGCAACAATTCTAGCGGTACCTACGAGCAGTACTTC.

The chain recombines TRBV6-2 or TRBV6-3 with TRBJ1-2; 7 nucleotides line up with TRBD1. Germline trimming cut 5 bases from V and 5 bases from J; bases unmatched to any gene: 8. The CDR3 consists of 14 residues. Germline CDR1 is MNHEY and CDR2 is SVGEGT. The CDR3 is CASSAQGLTYGYTF. DNA of the CDR3: TGTGCCAGCAGTGCACAGGGGCTTACTTATGGCTACACCTTC.

The chain uses TRBV21-1 and TRBJ2-2; the table's TRBD2 call for D was not verified on the DNA. TRBV21-1 has pseudogene status. The CDR3 length is 16 residues. The CDR3 nucleotides read TGTGCCAGCAGGACGACTCTAGCTAGCGACACCGGGGAGCTGTTTTTT. It translates to CASRTTLASDTGELFF.

V and J are TRBV19 and TRBJ1-2; D is perhaps TRBD1 (6 bases). CDR1 is LNHDA, CDR2 SQIVND, per germline (reference sequence). The CDR3 consists of 15 residues. V was cut by 8 bases and J by 5 bases, with 21 bases left in between. Here the CDR3 reads CASLAGAVSDYGYTF. The DNA for the CDR3 is TGTGCCAGTCTCGCAGGGGCTGTCTCCGATTATGGCTACACCTTC.

The rearrangement joins TRBV19 to TRBJ1-5; the match to TRBD1 covers 9 bases. The germline V gene encodes CDR1 LNHDA and CDR2 SQIVND (reference sequence). J was trimmed by 2 bases and V by 11 bases; bases with no gene match: 13. This CDR3 is 16 amino acids long. The CDR3 region is CACKQGAIGGNQPQHF. CDR3 coding DNA: TGTGCCTGCAAACAGGGGGCTATAGGTGGCAATCAGCCCCAGCATTTT.

This clone was observed a few times. The CDR3 DNA follows: TGTGCCAGCTCACCCTCTCTCCAGGGTGCGAACACCGGGGAGCTGTTTTTT. Translated: CASSPSLQGANTGELFF. The chain recombines TRBV18 with TRBJ2-2, with a possible D match to TRBD1 (5 bases). The CDR3 sequence is 17 residues long. Deletions cut 3 bases from V and 0 bases from J, with 14 bases between. CDR1 is KGHSH, CDR2 LQKENI, per germline.

The chain carries TRBV19 and TRBJ1-5; a possible D gene is TRBD1 (5 bases). With 8 bases removed from V and 0 bases from J, the gap between germline ends came to 11 bases. There are 14 residues in the CDR3. Germline CDR1 LNHDA, CDR2 SQIVND (reference sequence). The CDR3 sequence is CASGDSYSNQPQHF. The CDR3 DNA reads as TGTGCCAGTGGCGACAGTTATAGCAATCAGCCCCAGCATTTT.

This sequence joins TRBV21-1 and TRBJ2-1; whether TRBD1, the table's D call, matches the DNA was not checked. TRBV21-1 is described as a pseudogene. The CDR3 is made up of 15 amino acids. The CDR3 sequence is CASSKRDRGRAEQFF. CDR3 nucleotide sequence: TGTGCCAGCAGCAAACGGGACAGGGGGCGGGCTGAGCAGTTCTTC.

J is TRBJ2-7 and V is TRBV6-5, with D perhaps TRBD2 (6 bases). CDR1 MNHEY and CDR2 SVGAGI come from the germline V gene. Trimming took off 5 bases at V and 3 bases at J, with 17 bases between the two ends. This CDR3 is 15 amino acids long. The CDR3 here is CASSLGLKRGYEQYF. The CDR3 coding sequence is TGTGCCAGCAGTCTAGGACTAAAGAGGGGCTACGAGCAGTACTTC.

The chain has TRBV5-1 and TRBJ1-5, with 7 bases that match TRBD1. This CDR3 spans 13 amino acids. The trim removed 0 bases at V and 9 bases at J, leaving 3 bases unmatched. From germline, CDR1 is SGHRS and CDR2 YFSETQ. The CDR3 sequence: CASSLEYRGPQHF. CDR3 DNA sequence: TGCGCCAGCAGCTTGGAGTACAGGGGGCCCCAGCATTTT.

V and J are TRBV7-9 and TRBJ1-5; tentative D call: TRBD1 (5 bases). The germline V gene encodes CDR1 SEHNR and CDR2 FQNEAQ (reference sequence). V lost 3 bases, J lost 4 bases, and 13 bases lay in between. There are 15 residues in the CDR3. CDR3 protein: CASSFSSTENQPQHF. The CDR3 DNA follows: TGTGCCAGCAGCTTCTCCTCGACAGAAAATCAGCCCCAGCATTTT.

There are a few counts of this clone. The V and J genes are TRBV9 and TRBJ1-5, with 8 nucleotides matching TRBD1. The ends lost 3 bases at V and 2 bases at J; junction bases unmatched: 1. Per germline, CDR1 SGDLS and CDR2 YYNGEE. The CDR3 sequence is 14 residues long. The CDR3 nucleotides read TGTGCCAGCAGCGAGGGACAGGGCAATCAGCCCCAGCATTTT. Amino acid sequence: CASSEGQGNQPQHF.

The genes are TRBV7-6 and TRBJ1-3, with D perhaps matching TRBD1 (6 bases). The CDR3 extends over 14 amino acids. Per the germline V gene, CDR1 is SGHVS and CDR2 is FNYEAQ. Trimming removed 5 bases from V and 1 base from J, with 9 bases in between. As DNA, the CDR3 is TGTGCCAGCAGCGTACAGGGTTCTGGAAACACCATATATTTT. It yields the protein CASSVQGSGNTIYF.

The CDR3 DNA reads as TGTGCCAGCTCAAACAGGGTCACAGATACGCAGTATTTT. This translates into CASSNRVTDTQYF. The V gene is TRBV18, the J gene TRBJ2-3; TRBD1 might be the D (6 bases). Germline V gene sequence: CDR1 KGHSH, CDR2 LQKENI. CDR3 size: 13 residues. The ends were cut back, 5 bases at V and 2 bases at J, with 8 bases in the middle. Filled out from reference TRBV18 and TRBJ2-3, the complete variable domain reads NAGVMQNPRHLVRRRGQEARLRCSPMKGHSHVYWYRQLPEEGLKFMVYLQKENIIDESGMPKERFSAEFPKEGPSILRIQQVVRGDSAAYFCASSNRVTDTQYFGPGTRLTVL.

The V and J genes are TRBV7-6 and TRBJ2-3; D uncertain. The germline CDR1 and CDR2 sequences are SGHVS and FNYEAQ. CDR3 length: 13 amino acids. V was pared by 4 bases and J by 5 bases, with 10 bases between. The CDR3: CASSSGWRDTQYF. CDR3 DNA: TGTGCCAGCAGCTCTGGTTGGAGAGATACGCAGTATTTT.